The clone carrying this T cell receptor (beta chain) occurred a few times. Its antigen is currently unknown. Sequencing relied on a cDNA template that was reverse transcribed from extracted RNA. Sequenced by immunoSEQ multiplex PCR; TCRdb stores in-frame clones only, minus some. The sample lists hundreds of thousands of clones, approximately 60% occurring once. The sample belongs to a study of CD8+ T cells in alopecia areata. Looking at the study overall: A regimen of oral tofacitinib, 5 to 10 mg twice daily, was given to treated patients. General study findings and limits: Tofacitinib significantly decreased scalp clonality and expanded CD8+ clones among top 100. An increase in clonality over normal scalp was evident in lesional scalp, especially alopecia totalis/universalis.

Treatment of the sample: oral pan-JAK inhibitor, 5-10 mg twice daily. Losses at the gene ends were 3 bases for V and 6 bases for J; bases not matched to a gene: 6. The CDR3 is 14 amino acids. The V gene's germline CDR1 is KGHSH and CDR2 LQKENI. The receptor was derived from a human donor with alopecia areata. The material was CD4+ T cells sorted from blood, obtained around week 54, from a patient treated with tofacitinib. This chain uses TRBV18 with TRBJ1-2; the match to TRBD1 covers 8 bases. This CDR3 reads CASSPGQDAHGYTF. The CDR3 DNA is TGTGCCAGCTCACCGGGACAGGATGCCCATGGCTACACCTTC.